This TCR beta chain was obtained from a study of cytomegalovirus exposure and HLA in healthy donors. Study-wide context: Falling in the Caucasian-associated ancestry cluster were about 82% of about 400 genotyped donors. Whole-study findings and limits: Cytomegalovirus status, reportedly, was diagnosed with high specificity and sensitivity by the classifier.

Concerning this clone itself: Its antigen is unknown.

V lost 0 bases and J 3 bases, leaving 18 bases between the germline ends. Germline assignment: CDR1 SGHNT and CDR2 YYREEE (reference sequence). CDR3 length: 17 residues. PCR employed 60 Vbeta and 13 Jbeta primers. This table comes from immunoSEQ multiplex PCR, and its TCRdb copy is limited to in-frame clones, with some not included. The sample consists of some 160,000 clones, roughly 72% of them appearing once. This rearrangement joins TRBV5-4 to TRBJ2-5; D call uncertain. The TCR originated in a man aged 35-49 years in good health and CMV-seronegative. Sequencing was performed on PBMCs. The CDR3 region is CASSLGPARGIEETQYF. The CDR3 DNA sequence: TGTGCCAGCAGCTTGGGTCCCGCCCGCGGAATTGAAGAGACCCAGTACTTC. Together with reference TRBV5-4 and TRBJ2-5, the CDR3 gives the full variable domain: ETGVTQSPTHLIKTRGQQVTLRCSSQSGHNTVSWYQQALGQGPQFIFQYYREEENGRGNFPPRFSGLQFPNYSSELNVNALELDDSALYLCASSLGPARGIEETQYFGPGTRLLVL.